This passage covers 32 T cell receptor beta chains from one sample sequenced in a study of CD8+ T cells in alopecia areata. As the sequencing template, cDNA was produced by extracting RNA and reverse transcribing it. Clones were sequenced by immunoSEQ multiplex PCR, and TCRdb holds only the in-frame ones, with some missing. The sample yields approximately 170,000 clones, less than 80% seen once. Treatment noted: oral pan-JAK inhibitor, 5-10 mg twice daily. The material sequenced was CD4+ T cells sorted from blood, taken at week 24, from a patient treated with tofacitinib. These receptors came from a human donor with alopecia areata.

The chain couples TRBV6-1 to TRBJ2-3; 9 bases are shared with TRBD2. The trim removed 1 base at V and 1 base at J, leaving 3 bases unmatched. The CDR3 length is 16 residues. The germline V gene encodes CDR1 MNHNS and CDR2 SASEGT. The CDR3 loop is CASSEGPSGGTDTQYF. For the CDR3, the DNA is TGTGCCAGCAGTGAAGGTCCTAGCGGGGGCACAGATACGCAGTATTTT.

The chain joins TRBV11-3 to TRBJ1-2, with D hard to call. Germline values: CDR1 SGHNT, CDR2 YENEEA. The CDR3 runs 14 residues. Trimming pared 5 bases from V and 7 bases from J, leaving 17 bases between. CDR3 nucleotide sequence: TGTGCCAGCAGCCCCACCGCGGGGTTGGGTGGCTACACCTTC. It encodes CASSPTAGLGGYTF.

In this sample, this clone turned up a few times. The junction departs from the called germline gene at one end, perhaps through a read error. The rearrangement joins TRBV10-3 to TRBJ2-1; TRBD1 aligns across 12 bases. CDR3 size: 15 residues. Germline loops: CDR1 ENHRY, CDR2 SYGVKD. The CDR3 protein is CASSYSGQGASEQFF. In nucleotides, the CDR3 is TGTGCCAGCAGTTACTCGGGACAGGGGGCGAGTGAGCAGTTCTTC.

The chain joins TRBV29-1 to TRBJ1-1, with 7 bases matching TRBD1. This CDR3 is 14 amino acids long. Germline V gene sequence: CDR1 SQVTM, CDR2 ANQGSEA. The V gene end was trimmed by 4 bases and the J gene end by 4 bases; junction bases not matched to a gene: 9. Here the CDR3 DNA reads TGCAGCGTTGTTCGACAGGGTTCGGTCACTGAAGCTTTCTTT. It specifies CSVVRQGSVTEAFF. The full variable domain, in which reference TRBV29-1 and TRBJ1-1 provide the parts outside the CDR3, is SAVISQKPSRDICQRGTSLTIQCQVDSQVTMMFWYRQQPGQSLTLIATANQGSEATYESGFVIDKFPISRPNLTFSTLTVSNMSPEDSSIYLCSVVRQGSVTEAFFGQGTRLTVV.

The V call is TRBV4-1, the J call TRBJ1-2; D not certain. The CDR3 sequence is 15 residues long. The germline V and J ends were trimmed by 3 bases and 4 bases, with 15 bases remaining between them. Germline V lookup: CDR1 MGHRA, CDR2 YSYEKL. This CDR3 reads CASSQGESAIYGYTF. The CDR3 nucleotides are TGCGCCAGCAGCCAGGGAGAAAGCGCGATCTATGGCTACACCTTC.

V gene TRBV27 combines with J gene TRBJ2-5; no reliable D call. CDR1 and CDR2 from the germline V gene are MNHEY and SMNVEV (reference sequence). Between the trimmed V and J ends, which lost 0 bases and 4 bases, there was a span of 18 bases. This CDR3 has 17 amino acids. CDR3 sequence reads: CASSLSMKGGLAETQYF. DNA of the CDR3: TGTGCCAGCAGTTTATCGATGAAGGGCGGCTTGGCAGAGACCCAGTACTTC.

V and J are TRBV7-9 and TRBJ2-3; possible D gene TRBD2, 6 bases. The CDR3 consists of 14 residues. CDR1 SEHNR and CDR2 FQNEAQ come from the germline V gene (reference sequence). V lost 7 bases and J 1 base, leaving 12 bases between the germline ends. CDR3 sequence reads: CASTWRGGTDTQYF. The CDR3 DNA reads TGTGCCAGCACGTGGCGGGGAGGCACAGATACGCAGTATTTT.

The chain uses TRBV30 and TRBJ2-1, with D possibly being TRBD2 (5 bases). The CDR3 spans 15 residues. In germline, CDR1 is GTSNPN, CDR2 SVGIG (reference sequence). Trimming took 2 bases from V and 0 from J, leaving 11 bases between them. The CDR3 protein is CAWSTSGSSYNEQFF. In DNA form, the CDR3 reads TGTGCCTGGAGTACATCGGGATCCTCCTACAATGAGCAGTTCTTC.

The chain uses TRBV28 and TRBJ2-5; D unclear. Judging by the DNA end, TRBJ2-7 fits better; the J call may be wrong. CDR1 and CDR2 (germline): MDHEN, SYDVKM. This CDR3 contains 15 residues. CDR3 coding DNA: TGTGCCAGCAGTTCTGGTTCGCTGAGCTCCTACGAGCAGTACTTC. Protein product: CASSSGSLSSYEQYF.

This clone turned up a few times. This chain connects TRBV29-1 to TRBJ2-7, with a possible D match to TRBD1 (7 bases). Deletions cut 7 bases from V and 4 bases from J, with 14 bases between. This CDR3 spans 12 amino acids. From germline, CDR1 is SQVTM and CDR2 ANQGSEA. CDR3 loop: CSATQGTYEQYF. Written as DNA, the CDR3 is TGCAGCGCGACACAGGGGACTTACGAGCAGTACTTC.

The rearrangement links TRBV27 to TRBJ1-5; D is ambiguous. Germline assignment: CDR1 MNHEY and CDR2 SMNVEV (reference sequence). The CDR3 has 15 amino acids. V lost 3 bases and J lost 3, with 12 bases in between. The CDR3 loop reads CASSFGVGINQPQHF. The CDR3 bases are TGTGCCAGCAGTTTTGGGGTGGGCATCAATCAGCCCCAGCATTTT.

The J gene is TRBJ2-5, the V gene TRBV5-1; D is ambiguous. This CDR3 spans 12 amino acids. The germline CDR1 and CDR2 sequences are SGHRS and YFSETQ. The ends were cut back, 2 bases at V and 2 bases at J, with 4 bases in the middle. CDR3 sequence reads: CASSFSQETQYF. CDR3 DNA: TGCGCCAGCAGCTTCTCACAAGAGACCCAGTACTTC.

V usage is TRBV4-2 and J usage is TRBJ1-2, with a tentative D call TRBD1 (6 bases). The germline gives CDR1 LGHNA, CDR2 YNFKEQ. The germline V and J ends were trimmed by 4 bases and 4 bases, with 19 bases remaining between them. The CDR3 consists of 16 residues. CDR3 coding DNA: TGTGCCAGCAGCCGTCCTGAAGGGGGGATCGTCTATGGCTACACCTTC. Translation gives CASSRPEGGIVYGYTF.

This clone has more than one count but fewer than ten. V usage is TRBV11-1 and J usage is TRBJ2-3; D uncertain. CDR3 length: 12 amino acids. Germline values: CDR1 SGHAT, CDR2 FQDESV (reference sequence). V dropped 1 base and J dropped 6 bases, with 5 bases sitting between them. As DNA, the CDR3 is TGTGCCAGCAGCTTAGATCTGGATACGCAGTATTTT. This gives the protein CASSLDLDTQYF.

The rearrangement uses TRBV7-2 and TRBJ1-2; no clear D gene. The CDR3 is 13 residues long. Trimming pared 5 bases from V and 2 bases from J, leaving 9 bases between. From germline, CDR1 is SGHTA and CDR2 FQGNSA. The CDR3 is CASSGSLNYGYTF. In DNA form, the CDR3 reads TGTGCCAGCAGCGGTTCACTAAACTATGGCTACACCTTC.

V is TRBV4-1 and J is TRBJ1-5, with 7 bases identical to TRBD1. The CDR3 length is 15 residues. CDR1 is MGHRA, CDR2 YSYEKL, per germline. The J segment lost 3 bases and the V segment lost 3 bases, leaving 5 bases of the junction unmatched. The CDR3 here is CASSHPGGSNQPQHF. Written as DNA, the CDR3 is TGCGCCAGCAGCCACCCAGGGGGTTCCAATCAGCCCCAGCATTTT.

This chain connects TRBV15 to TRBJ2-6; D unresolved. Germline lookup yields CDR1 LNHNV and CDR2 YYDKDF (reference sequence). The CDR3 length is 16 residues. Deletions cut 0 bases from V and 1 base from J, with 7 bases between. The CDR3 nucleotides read TGTGCCACCAGCAGAGACCGGTGGTCTGGGGCCAACGTCCTGACTTTC. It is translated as CATSRDRWSGANVLTF.

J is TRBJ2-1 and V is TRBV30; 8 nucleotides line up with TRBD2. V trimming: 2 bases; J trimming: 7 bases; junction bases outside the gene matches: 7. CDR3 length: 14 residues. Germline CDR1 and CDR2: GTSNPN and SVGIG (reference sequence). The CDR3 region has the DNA TGTGCCTGGAGTTCTAGCGGGCTGTCAAATGAGCAGTTCTTC. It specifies CAWSSSGLSNEQFF.

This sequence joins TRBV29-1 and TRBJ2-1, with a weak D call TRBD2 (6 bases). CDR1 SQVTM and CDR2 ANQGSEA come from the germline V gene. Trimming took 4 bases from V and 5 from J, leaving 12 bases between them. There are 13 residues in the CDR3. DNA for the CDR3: TGCAGCGTTGCGGGACTCAATCACAATGAGCAGTTCTTC. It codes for CSVAGLNHNEQFF.

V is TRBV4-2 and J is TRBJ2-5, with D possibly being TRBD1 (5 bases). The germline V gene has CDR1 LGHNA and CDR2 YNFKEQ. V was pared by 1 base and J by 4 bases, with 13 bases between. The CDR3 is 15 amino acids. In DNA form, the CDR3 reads TGTGCCAGCAGCCAAGGGACAAGCACGGGAGAGACCCAGTACTTC. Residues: CASSQGTSTGETQYF.

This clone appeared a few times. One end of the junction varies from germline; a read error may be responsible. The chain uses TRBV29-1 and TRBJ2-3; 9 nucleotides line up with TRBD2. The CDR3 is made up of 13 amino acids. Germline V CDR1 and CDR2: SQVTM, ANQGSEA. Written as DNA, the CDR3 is TGCAGCGTGGAAGCGGGGGGCCCAGATACGCAGTATTTT. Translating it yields CSVEAGGPDTQYF.

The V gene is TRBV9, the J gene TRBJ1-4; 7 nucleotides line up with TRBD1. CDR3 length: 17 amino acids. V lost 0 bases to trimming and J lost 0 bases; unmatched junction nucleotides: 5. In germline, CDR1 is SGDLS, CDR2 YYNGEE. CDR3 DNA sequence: TGTGCCAGCAGCGTAGAAGGAGGGGGCGCAACTAATGAAAAACTGTTTTTT. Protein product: CASSVEGGGATNEKLFF. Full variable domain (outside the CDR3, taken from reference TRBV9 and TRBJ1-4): DSGVTQTPKHLITATGQRVTLRCSPRSGDLSVYWYQQSLDQGLQFLIQYYNGEERAKGNILERFSAQQFPDLHSELNLSSLELGDSALYFCASSVEGGGATNEKLFFGSGTQLSVL.

The chain's CDR3 is CASRSSGHIKNIQYF. The CDR3 DNA sequence: TGTGCCAGCAGATCATCGGGACACATCAAAAACATTCAGTACTTC. The J gene is TRBJ2-4, the V gene TRBV27; D possibly corresponds to TRBD1 (6 bases). The CDR3 consists of 15 residues. Trimming cost V 6 bases and J 3 bases, with 15 bases left between them. Germline CDR1 and CDR2: MNHEY and SMNVEV (reference sequence).

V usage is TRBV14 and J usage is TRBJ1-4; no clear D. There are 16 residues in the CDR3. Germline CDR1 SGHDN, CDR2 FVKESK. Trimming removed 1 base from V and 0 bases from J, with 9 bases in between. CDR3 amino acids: CASSQGERSTNEKLFF. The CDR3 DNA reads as TGTGCCAGCAGCCAAGGAGAACGGTCAACTAATGAAAAACTGTTTTTT.

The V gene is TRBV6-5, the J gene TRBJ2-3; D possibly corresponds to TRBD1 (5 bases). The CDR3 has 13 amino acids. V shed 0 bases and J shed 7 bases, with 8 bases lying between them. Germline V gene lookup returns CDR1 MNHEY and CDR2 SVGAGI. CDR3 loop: CASSYSTDYTQYF. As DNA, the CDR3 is TGTGCCAGCAGTTACTCGACAGATTATACGCAGTATTTT.

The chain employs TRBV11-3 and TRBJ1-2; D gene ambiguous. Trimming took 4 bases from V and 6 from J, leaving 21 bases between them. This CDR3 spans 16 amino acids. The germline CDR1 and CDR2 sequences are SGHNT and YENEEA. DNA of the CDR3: TGTGCCAGCAGCTCAGACGGGATGTTAAAGCCCGATGGCTACACCTTC. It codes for CASSSDGMLKPDGYTF.

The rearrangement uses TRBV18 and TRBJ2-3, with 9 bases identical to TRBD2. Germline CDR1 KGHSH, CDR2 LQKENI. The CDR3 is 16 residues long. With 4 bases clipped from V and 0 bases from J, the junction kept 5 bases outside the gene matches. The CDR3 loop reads CASSLLAGPSTDTQYF. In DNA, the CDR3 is TGTGCCAGCTCACTACTAGCGGGTCCCAGCACAGATACGCAGTATTTT.

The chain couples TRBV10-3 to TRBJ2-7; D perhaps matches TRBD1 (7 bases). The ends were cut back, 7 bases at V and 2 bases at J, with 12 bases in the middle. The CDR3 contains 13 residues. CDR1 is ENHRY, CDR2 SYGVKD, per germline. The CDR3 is CAITGGLTYEQYF. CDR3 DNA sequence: TGTGCCATCACAGGGGGGCTTACCTACGAGCAGTACTTC.

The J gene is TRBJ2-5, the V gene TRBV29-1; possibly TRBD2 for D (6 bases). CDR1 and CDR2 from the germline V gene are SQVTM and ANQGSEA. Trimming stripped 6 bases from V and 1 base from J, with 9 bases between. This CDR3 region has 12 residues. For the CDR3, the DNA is TGCAGCGTAGGACTATTCCAAGAGACCCAGTACTTC. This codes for CSVGLFQETQYF.

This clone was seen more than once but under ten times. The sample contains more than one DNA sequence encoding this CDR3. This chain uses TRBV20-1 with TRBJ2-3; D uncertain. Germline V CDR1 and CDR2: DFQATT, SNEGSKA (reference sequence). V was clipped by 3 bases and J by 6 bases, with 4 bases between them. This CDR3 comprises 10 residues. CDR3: CSASVDTQYF. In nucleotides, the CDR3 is TGCAGTGCTAGTGTCGATACGCAGTATTTT.

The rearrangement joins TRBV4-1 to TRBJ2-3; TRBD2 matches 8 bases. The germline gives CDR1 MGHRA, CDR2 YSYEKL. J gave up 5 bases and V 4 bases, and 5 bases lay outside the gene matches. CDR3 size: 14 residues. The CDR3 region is CASSPGRGVDTQYF. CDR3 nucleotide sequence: TGCGCCAGCAGCCCCGGGAGGGGGGTAGATACGCAGTATTTT.

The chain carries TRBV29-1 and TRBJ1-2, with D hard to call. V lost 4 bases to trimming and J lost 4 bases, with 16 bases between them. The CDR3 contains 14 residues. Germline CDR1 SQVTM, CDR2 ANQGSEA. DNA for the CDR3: TGCAGCGTTGGATTTCTCAACAGAGCCTATGGCTACACCTTC. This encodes CSVGFLNRAYGYTF.